This T cell receptor beta chain was retrieved from a study of blood T cells in healthy people across ages. Study background: Roughly one uniquely barcoded beta molecule per two T cells was captured.

Caucasian individuals from Russia who were healthy and aged about 6 to 90 acted as donors. There are 13 residues in the CDR3. CDR1 is SQVTM, CDR2 ANQGSEA, per germline. This clonotype was picked up one time. A read error may produce the germline difference seen at one junction end. A sample-barcoded 5' primer and a J-beta primer mix were used in a second PCR of roughly 7 to 12 cycles. One entry per CDR3 protein results from TCRdb running MiXCR on the 5' RACE reads. Here the sample spans approximately 800,000 distinct CDR3 sequences, around three fifths being singletons. Sequenced input: blood. V usage is TRBV29-1 and J usage is TRBJ1-2, with 10 bases lining up with TRBD1. The sequence derives from a man between 40 and 49 years old in good health. DNA for the CDR3: TGCAGCGTTGAACCCGGGACAGGGGATGGCCACACCTTC. It specifies CSVEPGTGDGHTF.